Each of the 9 T cell receptor beta chains below was sequenced from the same sample in a study of identical twins' blood T cells. TCRdb redid the calling of the 5' RACE reads with MiXCR, one entry per CDR3 protein. The sample records 350,000 to 400,000 distinct CDR3 sequences, roughly 27% being singletons. The sample was PBMCs. The receptor source for this set is a woman aged 18-50 years in good health.

The rearrangement links TRBV6-5 to TRBJ2-3, with 9 bases aligning to TRBD2. J lost 1 base, V lost 3 bases, and 5 bases had no gene match. Germline V gene sequence: CDR1 MNHEY, CDR2 SVGAGI. CDR3 length: 16 residues. This CDR3 is CASSYFSGSGTDTQYF. In DNA, the CDR3 is TGTGCCAGCAGTTATTTTAGCGGGAGTGGCACAGATACGCAGTATTTT.

The chain joins TRBV19 to TRBJ1-1; tentatively, D is TRBD1 (6 bases). Germline V CDR1 and CDR2: LNHDA, SQIVND (reference sequence). There are 15 residues in the CDR3. Trimming removed 5 bases from V and 6 bases from J, with 19 bases in between. The CDR3 region is CASSSSRDGGSEAFF. For the CDR3, the DNA is TGTGCCAGTAGTTCCAGCCGTGACGGGGGCTCTGAAGCTTTCTTT.

This clonotype was counted many times. V gene TRBV25-1 combines with J gene TRBJ2-7, with unresolved D. The CDR3 sequence is 12 residues long. CDR1 MGHDK and CDR2 SYGVNS come from the germline V gene. V was clipped by 2 bases and J by 3 bases, with 5 bases between them. Here the CDR3 reads CASSEVLYEQYF. In DNA form, the CDR3 reads TGTGCCAGCAGTGAAGTTCTCTACGAGCAGTACTTC.

This chain uses TRBV20-1 with TRBJ2-4; D remains unclear. The V end lost 4 bases, the J end lost 0 bases, and 22 bases lay between the germline ends. Germline CDR1 and CDR2: DFQATT and SNEGSKA (reference sequence). The CDR3 has 18 residues. The CDR3 sequence: CSAITRLGYGLAKNIQYF. The CDR3 region has the DNA TGCAGTGCTATCACGCGATTGGGCTACGGCCTAGCCAAAAACATTCAGTACTTC.

The chain joins TRBV3-1 to TRBJ1-2, with D unresolved. From germline, CDR1 is LGHDT and CDR2 YNNKEL (reference sequence). Trimming pared 4 bases from V and 5 bases from J, leaving 17 bases between. CDR3 size: 15 residues. The CDR3 DNA reads as TGTGCCAGCAGCCCGTCCGAGAGGAGATCTTATGGCTACACCTTC. It yields the protein CASSPSERRSYGYTF.

Concerning this clonotype itself: Germline and junction disagree at one end, which may indicate a read error. The CDR3 loop is CAISLQGVPGNTIYF. The CDR3 DNA reads TGTGCCATCAGCTTGCAAGGGGTCCCTGGAAACACCATATATTTT. The V and J genes are TRBV5-4 and TRBJ1-3; TRBD1 is a possible D gene (5 bases). The CDR3 loop spans 15 amino acids. Germline V gene sequence: CDR1 SGHNT, CDR2 YYREEE (reference sequence).

This clonotype was recorded a few times. This chain's CDR3 is CASSLVLLSSGDNEQFF. The CDR3 bases are TGTGCCAGCAGCTTGGTTCTGTTGTCTAGCGGGGACAATGAGCAGTTCTTC. J is TRBJ2-1 and V is TRBV11-2, with TRBD2 matching 9 bases. There are 17 residues in the CDR3. The germline gives CDR1 SGHAT, CDR2 FQNNGV. Germline trimming cut 3 bases from V and 5 bases from J; bases unmatched to any gene: 11.

As for this clonotype: It may be a read error: a sequence one base away is much more abundant. V usage is TRBV5-1 and J usage is TRBJ1-2; perhaps TRBD1 as D (5 bases). Looked up from germline, CDR1 is SGHRS and CDR2 is YFSETQ. CDR3 length: 14 amino acids. CDR3 sequence reads: CASSLDGTDYGHTF. The CDR3 coding sequence is TGCGCCAGCAGCTTGGATGGGACGGACTATGGCCACACCTTC.

The V and J genes are TRBV7-9 and TRBJ1-3; 7 bases map to TRBD1. J gave up 9 bases and V 7 bases, and 3 bases lay outside the gene matches. The CDR3 runs to 11 residues. Germline V gives CDR1 SEHNR, CDR2 FQNEAQ (reference sequence). The CDR3 nucleotides are TGTGCCAGCACCCAGGGGGGCACCATATATTTT. This gives the protein CASTQGGTIYF.